This is a list of T cell receptor beta chains from one sample in a study of control samples from healthy donors and cancer patients. Produced via immunoSEQ multiplex PCR; TCRdb's table is partial and in-frame only. Altogether 150,000 or so clones are present, 88% being singletons, with the ten largest covering approximately 1.8%. Source material: blood. These receptors came from a man aged 18 to 30 in good health. The CDR3 runs from the conserved cysteine through the conserved F or W. D genes are given only for firm matches. Not every row has a clone size; where given, it reads once, few, many or a size class.

D	V	size	J	DNA	CDR3
-	TRBV7-2	-	TRBJ1-1	TGTGCCAGCAGCTTAGCCGGCATTGAAGCTTTCTTT	CASSLAGIEAFF
TRBD1	TRBV6-2/TRBV6-3	-	TRBJ2-2	TGTGCCAGCAGTTATCCCTCGGACAGGGGGTTCACCGGGGAGCTGTTTTTT	CASSYPSDRGFTGELFF
-	TRBV24-1	-	TRBJ1-5	TGTGCCACCAGTGATGGAGGGCAGCCCCAGCATTTT	CATSDGGQPQHF
TRBD2	TRBV5-1	-	TRBJ2-7	TGCGCCAGCAGCTTGAATGGCGGGAGCTCCTACGAGCAGTACTTC	CASSLNGGSSYEQYF
TRBD1	TRBV4-2	-	TRBJ2-7	TGTGCCAGCAGCCATACCGGGACAGCATCCTACGAGCAGTACTTC	CASSHTGTASYEQYF
-	TRBV2	few	TRBJ2-7	TGTGCCAGCAAAACATCCCGGGCCTTCGACGGGTGGTACTTC	CASKTSRAFDGWYF
-	TRBV12-3/TRBV12-4	-	TRBJ2-6	TGTGCCAGCAGTTTAAGTGGGGCCAACGTCCTGACTTTC	CASSLSGANVLTF
-	TRBV19	-	TRBJ2-2	TGTGCCAGTAGGGAACTCGCCGGGGAGCTGTTTTTT	CASRELAGELFF
-	TRBV29-1	-	TRBJ1-1	TGCAGCGTCGCATACAAGAACACTGAAGCTTTCTTT	CSVAYKNTEAFF
-	TRBV3-1/TRBV3-2	-	TRBJ2-3	TGTGCCAGCAGCCTAAGATACCTAGTGGACCCCTTGACGACAGATACGCAGTATTTT	CASSLRYLVDPLTTDTQYF
TRBD2	TRBV7-3	-	TRBJ2-5	TGTGCCAGCAGCCGAGGACTAGCGGGGGGCGACCGGGAGACCCAGTACTTC	CASSRGLAGGDRETQYF
TRBD1	TRBV19	-	TRBJ2-7	TGTGCCAGTAGTTTCCCTGGACAGGCCTACGAGCAGTACTTC	CASSFPGQAYEQYF
-	TRBV4-3	-	TRBJ1-6	TGCGCCAGCAGCCGAGGCAGGGGTTCCTATAATTCACCCCCCCACTTT	CASSRGRGSYNSPPHF
TRBD1	TRBV4-1	-	TRBJ2-3	TGCGCCAGCAGCCAGCAGGGGGCAGATACGCAGTATTTT	CASSQQGADTQYF
-	TRBV20-1	once	TRBJ1-2	TGCAGTGCCCTAGACAGAAATGGCTACACCTTC	CSALDRNGYTF
TRBD1	TRBV2	few	TRBJ1-6	TGTGCCAGCAGCTTGGGACAGGCCAATTCACCCCTCCACTTT	CASSLGQANSPLHF
-	TRBV9	-	TRBJ2-5	TGTGCCAGCAGCGTAGGTGTAGAGGGGGGGGCCCCGGCGGTGGAGACCCAGTACTTC	CASSVGVEGGAPAVETQYF
-	TRBV6-4	-	TRBJ1-2	TGTGCCAGCAGTGAGCGCAATGGCTACACCTTC	CASSERNGYTF
TRBD2	TRBV2	-	TRBJ2-5	TGTGCCACTGGACTAGCGGGGGGCGTGGAGACCCAGTACTTC	CATGLAGGVETQYF
TRBD1	TRBV7-2	-	TRBJ2-7	TGTGCCAGCAGCCCACAGGGACAGGAACCCTACGAGCAGTACTTC	CASSPQGQEPYEQYF
TRBD2	TRBV28	-	TRBJ2-5	TGTGCCAGCAGACCTAGCGGGGGAGCAGAGACCCAGTACTTC	CASRPSGGAETQYF
-	TRBV30	-	TRBJ1-5	TGTGCCTGGAGTGTACATGAGGGCAGTGAGCCCCAGCATTTT	CAWSVHEGSEPQHF
TRBD1	TRBV10-3	-	TRBJ2-7	TGTGCCATCAGCGGACAGGGGAGTTCCTACGAGCAGTACTTC	CAISGQGSSYEQYF
TRBD1	TRBV28	-	TRBJ2-2	TGTGCCAGCAGAGGACAGGGTTATTACACCGGGGAGCTGTTTTTT	CASRGQGYYTGELFF
TRBD1	TRBV7-3	-	TRBJ2-1	TGTGCCAGCAGCCTTACAGGGGCCAAATACAATGAGCAGTTCTTC	CASSLTGAKYNEQFF
-	TRBV7-2	once	TRBJ1-4	TGTGCCAGCAGCCCCGGGGGGACTGGAGGGGAAAAACTGTTTTTT	CASSPGGTGGEKLFF
TRBD1	TRBV2	few	TRBJ1-6	TGTGCCAGCAGGGGACAGGAGAATTCACCCCTCCACTTT	CASRGQENSPLHF
-	TRBV7-2	-	TRBJ2-7	TGTGCCAGCAGCGTGACAGACCTATACGAGCAGTACTTC	CASSVTDLYEQYF
-	TRBV12-3/TRBV12-4	-	TRBJ2-2	TGTGCCAGCAGTGGGGGTCCGGAGCTGTTTTTT	CASSGGPELFF
TRBD2	TRBV7-9	-	TRBJ2-2	TGTGCCAGCAGCCCGGGACTAGCGGGACTAGCGAACACCGGGGAGCTGTTTTTT	CASSPGLAGLANTGELFF
-	TRBV7-2	-	TRBJ1-5	TGTGCCAGCAGCTTAGTAGCGGGGGCCAATCAGCCCCAGCATTTT	CASSLVAGANQPQHF
TRBD1	TRBV24-1	-	TRBJ2-1	TGTGCCACCAGTGATCATACAGGGGGGAACTACAATGAGCAGTTCTTC	CATSDHTGGNYNEQFF
TRBD2	TRBV9	-	TRBJ2-5	TGTGCCAGCAGCGGAGGTGAGCGGGGGGGCCTCGCTGAGACCCAGTACTTC	CASSGGERGGLAETQYF
-	TRBV6-5	once	TRBJ2-1	TGTGCCAGCAGTACCGCACTAGCTTCGGGGAATGAGCAGTTCTTC	CASSTALASGNEQFF
-	TRBV7-2	-	TRBJ1-4	TGTGCCAGCAGCTTAATTAGGGGAACTAATGAAAAACTGTTTTTT	CASSLIRGTNEKLFF
TRBD2	TRBV2	-	TRBJ2-3	TGTGCCAGCAGCTTAGCGGGGGCCCACACAGATACGCAGTATTTT	CASSLAGAHTDTQYF
-	TRBV27	-	TRBJ2-7	TGTGCCAGCAGTCCGACCCCCCCCTACGAGCAGTACTTC	CASSPTPPYEQYF
-	TRBV7-2	few	TRBJ1-3	TGTGCCAGCAGCTTAGGAGGCTCTGGAAACACCATATATTTT	CASSLGGSGNTIYF
-	TRBV6-6	-	TRBJ2-7	TGTGCCAGCAGTTCTGGGGGAGGACGGCACTACGAGCAGTACTTC	CASSSGGGRHYEQYF
-	TRBV4-1	-	TRBJ2-2	TGCGCCAGCAGCCGGGGGGAGAACACCGGGGAGCTGTTTTTT	CASSRGENTGELFF
-	TRBV25-1	-	TRBJ2-7	TGTGCCAGCAGTACAAGCACCTACGAGCAGTACTTC	CASSTSTYEQYF
TRBD1	TRBV11-2	-	TRBJ1-1	TGTGCCAGCAGCTTGGCCGACAGGGTAGCTTTCTTT	CASSLADRVAFF
-	TRBV29-1	-	TRBJ1-3	TGCAGCGTTGAAGGTTTAACGGTCTCTGGAAACACCATATATTTT	CSVEGLTVSGNTIYF
-	TRBV19	few	TRBJ1-6	TGTGCCAGTAGTATGGTTGGGGACTATTCACCCCTCCACTTT	CASSMVGDYSPLHF
TRBD1	TRBV30	-	TRBJ2-2	TGTGCCTGCTTTACCGGGACTTTCGACAGGGGCTACACCGGGGAGCTGTTTTTT	CACFTGTFDRGYTGELFF
-	TRBV30	-	TRBJ2-7	TGTGCCTGGAGTGTATCAGGGGTCGAGCAGTACTTC	CAWSVSGVEQYF
-	TRBV12-3/TRBV12-4	-	TRBJ1-1	TGTGCCAGCAGTTTCGACGCTACTGAAGCTTTCTTT	CASSFDATEAFF
-	TRBV6-2/TRBV6-3	-	TRBJ2-2	TGTGCCAGCAGTTACGAGGGCTTCACCGGGGAGCTGTTTTTT	CASSYEGFTGELFF
-	TRBV18	-	TRBJ2-2	TGTGCCAGCTCACCGACGCTTGTGGCAGAGAACACCGGGGAGCTGTTTTTT	CASSPTLVAENTGELFF
-	TRBV11-2	-	TRBJ2-4	TGTGCCAGCAGCTTAGAAGGCGGACTAGCCAAAAACATTCAGTACTTC	CASSLEGGLAKNIQYF
-	TRBV7-2	-	TRBJ1-6	TGTGCCAGCAGCTTCGAGGATTCACCCCTCCACTTT	CASSFEDSPLHF
TRBD2	TRBV27	-	TRBJ2-1	TGTGCCAGCGGTCCTGGACGGGGGGGCCGGGATGAGCAGTTCTTC	CASGPGRGGRDEQFF
-	TRBV3-1/TRBV3-2	-	TRBJ1-4	TGTGCCAGCAGCCGCCCTGAGGCGGCTAATGAAAAACTGTTTTTT	CASSRPEAANEKLFF
TRBD2	TRBV5-5	-	TRBJ2-5	TGTGCCAGCAGCCCACCTGGACTAGCGGGGGGAGAGACCCAGTACTTC	CASSPPGLAGGETQYF
-	TRBV6-2/TRBV6-3	once	TRBJ1-2	TGTGCCAGCAGTTACCCGACACAGAATGGCTACACCTTC	CASSYPTQNGYTF
-	TRBV7-3	once	TRBJ2-3	TGTGCCAGCAGCGCCACTGGAGAAGATACGCAGTATTTT	CASSATGEDTQYF
-	TRBV11-3	-	TRBJ2-7	TGTGCCAGCAGCTTAGCCAGCGGAATTGTCTACGAGCAGTACTTC	CASSLASGIVYEQYF
TRBD2	TRBV7-6	-	TRBJ2-3	TGTGCCAGCCTAGAGCGGGGGCCAAACACAGATACGCAGTATTTT	CASLERGPNTDTQYF